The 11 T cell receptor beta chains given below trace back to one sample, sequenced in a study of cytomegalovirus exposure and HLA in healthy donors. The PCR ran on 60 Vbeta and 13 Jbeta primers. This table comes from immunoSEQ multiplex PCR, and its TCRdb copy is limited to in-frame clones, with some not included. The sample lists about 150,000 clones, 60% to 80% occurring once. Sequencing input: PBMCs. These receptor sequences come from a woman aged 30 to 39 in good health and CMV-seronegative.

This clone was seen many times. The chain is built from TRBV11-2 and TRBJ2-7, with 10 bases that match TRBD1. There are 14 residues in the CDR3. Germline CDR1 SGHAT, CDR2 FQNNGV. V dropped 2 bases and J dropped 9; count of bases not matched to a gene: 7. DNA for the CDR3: TGTGCCAGCAGCTTAACCGGGACAGGGGATCGGCAGTACTTC. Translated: CASSLTGTGDRQYF.

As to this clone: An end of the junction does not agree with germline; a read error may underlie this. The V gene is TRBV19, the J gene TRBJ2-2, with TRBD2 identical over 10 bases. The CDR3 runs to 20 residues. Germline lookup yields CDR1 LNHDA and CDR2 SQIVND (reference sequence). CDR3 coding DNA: TGTGCCAGTACTACACTTACCCACCGGCAGCGGGGGGGCGTCACCGGGGAGCTGTCTTTT. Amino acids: CASTTLTHRQRGGVTGELSF.

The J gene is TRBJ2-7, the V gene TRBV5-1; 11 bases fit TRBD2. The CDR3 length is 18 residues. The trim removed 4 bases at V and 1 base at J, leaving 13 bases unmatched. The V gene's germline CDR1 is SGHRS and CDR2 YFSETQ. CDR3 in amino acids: CASSPGSSGGLRSYEQYF. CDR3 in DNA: TGCGCCAGCAGCCCGGGATCTAGCGGGGGGTTGCGTTCCTACGAGCAGTACTTC.

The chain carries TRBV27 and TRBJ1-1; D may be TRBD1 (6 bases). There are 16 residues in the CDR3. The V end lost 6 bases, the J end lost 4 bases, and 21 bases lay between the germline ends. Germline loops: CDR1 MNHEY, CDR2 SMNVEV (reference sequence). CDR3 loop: CASRDRFSGLVTEAFF. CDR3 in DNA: TGTGCCAGCAGGGACAGATTCTCTGGGCTCGTCACTGAAGCTTTCTTT.

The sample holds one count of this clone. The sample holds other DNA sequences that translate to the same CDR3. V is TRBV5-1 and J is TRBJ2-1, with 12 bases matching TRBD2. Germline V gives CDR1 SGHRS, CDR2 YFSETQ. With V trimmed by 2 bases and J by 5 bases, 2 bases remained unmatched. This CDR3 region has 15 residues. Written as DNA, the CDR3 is TGCGCCAGCAGCTTCACTAGCGGGGGGAACAATGAGCAGTTCTTC. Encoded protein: CASSFTSGGNNEQFF.

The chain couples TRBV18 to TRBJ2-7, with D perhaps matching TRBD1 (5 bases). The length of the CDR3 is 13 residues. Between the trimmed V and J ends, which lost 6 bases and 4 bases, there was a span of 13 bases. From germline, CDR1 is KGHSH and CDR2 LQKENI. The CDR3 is CASSRETSYEQYF. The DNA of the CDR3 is TGTGCCAGCTCCAGGGAAACGTCATACGAGCAGTACTTC.

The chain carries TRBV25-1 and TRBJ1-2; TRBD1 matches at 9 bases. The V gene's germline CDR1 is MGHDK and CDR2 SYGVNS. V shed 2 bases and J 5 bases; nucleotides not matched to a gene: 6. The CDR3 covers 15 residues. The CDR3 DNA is TGTGCCAGCAGTGAAACCGGGACAGGGTGGTATGGCTACACCTTC. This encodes CASSETGTGWYGYTF.

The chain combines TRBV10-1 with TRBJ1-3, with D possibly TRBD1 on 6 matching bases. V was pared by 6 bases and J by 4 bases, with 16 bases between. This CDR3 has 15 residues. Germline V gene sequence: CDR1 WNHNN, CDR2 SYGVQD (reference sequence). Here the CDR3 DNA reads TGCGCCAGCAGAAGTACAGGGTCTTCCGGAAACACCATATATTTT. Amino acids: CASRSTGSSGNTIYF.

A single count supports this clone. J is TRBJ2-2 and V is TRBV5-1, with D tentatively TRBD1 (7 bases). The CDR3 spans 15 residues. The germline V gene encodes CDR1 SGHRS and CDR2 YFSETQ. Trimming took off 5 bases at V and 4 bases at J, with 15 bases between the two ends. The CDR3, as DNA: TGCGCCAGCAGAGGAGGGGGCAGCAGCACCGGGGAGCTGTTTTTT. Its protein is CASRGGGSSTGELFF.

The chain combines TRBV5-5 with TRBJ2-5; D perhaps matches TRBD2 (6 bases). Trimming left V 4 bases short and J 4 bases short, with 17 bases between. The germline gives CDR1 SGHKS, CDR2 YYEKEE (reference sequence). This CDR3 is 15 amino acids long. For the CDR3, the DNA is TGTGCCAGCAGCGCCGTTCCGACGGAGGGAGAGACCCAGTACTTC. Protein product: CASSAVPTEGETQYF.

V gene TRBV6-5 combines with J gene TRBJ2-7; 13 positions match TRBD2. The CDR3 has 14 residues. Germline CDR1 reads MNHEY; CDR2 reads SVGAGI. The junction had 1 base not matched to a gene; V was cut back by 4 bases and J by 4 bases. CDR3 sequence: CASSLGLAGYEQYF. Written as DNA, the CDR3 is TGTGCCAGCAGTTTGGGACTAGCGGGGTACGAGCAGTACTTC.